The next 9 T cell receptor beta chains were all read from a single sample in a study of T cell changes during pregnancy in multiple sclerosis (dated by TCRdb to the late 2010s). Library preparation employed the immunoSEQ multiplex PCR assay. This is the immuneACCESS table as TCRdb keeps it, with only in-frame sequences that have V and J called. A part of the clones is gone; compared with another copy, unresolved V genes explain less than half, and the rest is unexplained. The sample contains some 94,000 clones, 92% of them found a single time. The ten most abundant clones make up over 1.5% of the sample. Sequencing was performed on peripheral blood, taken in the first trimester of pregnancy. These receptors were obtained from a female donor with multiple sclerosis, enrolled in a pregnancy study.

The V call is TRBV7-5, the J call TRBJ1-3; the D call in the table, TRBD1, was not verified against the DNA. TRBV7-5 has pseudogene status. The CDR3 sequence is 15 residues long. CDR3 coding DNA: TGTGTCAGAAGCCTCAACAGGAGAGAAGGAAACACCATATATTTT. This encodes CVRSLNRREGNTIYF.

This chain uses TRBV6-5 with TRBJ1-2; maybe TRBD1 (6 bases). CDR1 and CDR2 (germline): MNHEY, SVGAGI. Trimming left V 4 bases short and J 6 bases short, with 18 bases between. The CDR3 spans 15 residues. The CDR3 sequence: CASSLGGGGRNGYTF. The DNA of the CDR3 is TGTGCCAGCAGTTTGGGGGGGGGCGGCAGGAATGGCTACACCTTC.

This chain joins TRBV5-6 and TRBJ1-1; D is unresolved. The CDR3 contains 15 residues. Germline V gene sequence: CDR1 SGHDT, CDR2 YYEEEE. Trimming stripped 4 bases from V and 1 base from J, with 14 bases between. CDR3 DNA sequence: TGTGCCAGCAGCCCTTTGGAGAAGAAGAACACTGAAGCTTTCTTT. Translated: CASSPLEKKNTEAFF.

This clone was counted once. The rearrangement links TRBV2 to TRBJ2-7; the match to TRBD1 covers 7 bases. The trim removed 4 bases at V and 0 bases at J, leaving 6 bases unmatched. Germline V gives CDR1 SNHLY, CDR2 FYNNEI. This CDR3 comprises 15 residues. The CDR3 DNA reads TGTGCCAGCAGTGCATGGGACAGCCACTCCTACGAGCAGTACTTC. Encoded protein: CASSAWDSHSYEQYF.

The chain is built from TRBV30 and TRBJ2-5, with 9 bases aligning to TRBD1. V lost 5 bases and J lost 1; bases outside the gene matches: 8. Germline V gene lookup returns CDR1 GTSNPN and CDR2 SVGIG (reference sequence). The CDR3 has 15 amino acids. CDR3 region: CAWGGTGNPQETQYF. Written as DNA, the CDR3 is TGTGCCTGGGGTGGGACAGGGAACCCCCAAGAGACCCAGTACTTC.

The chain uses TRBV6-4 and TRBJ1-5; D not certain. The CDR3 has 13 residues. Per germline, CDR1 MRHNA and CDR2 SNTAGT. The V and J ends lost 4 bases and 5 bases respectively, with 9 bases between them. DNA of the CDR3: TGTGCCAGCAGTGTTGGGGAGGATCAGCCCCAGCATTTT. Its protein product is CASSVGEDQPQHF.

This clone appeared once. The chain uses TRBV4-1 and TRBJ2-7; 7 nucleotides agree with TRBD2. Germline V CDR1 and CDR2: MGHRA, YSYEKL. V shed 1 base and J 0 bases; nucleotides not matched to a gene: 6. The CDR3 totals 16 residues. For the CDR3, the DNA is TGCGCCAGCAGCCAAGTGGGAGGGAGGGACTCCTACGAGCAGTACTTC. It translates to CASSQVGGRDSYEQYF.

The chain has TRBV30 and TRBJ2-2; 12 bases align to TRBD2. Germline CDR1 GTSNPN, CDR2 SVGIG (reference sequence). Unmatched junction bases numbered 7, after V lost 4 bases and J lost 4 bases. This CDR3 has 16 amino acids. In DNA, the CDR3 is TGTGCCTGGAATCTAGCGGGAGGGCCGGGCACCGGGGAGCTGTTTTTT. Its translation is CAWNLAGGPGTGELFF.

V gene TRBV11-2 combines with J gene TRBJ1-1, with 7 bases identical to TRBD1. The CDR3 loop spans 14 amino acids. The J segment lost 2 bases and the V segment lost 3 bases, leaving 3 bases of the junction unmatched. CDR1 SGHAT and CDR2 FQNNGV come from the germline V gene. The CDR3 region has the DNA TGTGCCAGCAGCTTCCGACAGGGAAACACTGAAGCTTTCTTT. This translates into CASSFRQGNTEAFF.